This TCR beta chain is from a study of blood T cell repertoires in COVID-19. Whole-study context: Some COVID-19 samples were acute and others convalescent; all came from the United States, Italy and Spain.

This clone has more than one count but fewer than ten. Germline-derived CDR1 and CDR2 are LGHDT and YNNKEL (reference sequence). There are 13 residues in the CDR3. V lost 2 bases and J lost 3; bases outside the gene matches: 0. How the authors handled the data: Nucleated cell number was recorded as an estimate derived from reference gene primer amplification. Data came from immunoSEQ multiplex PCR; TCRdb stores just in-frame clones and leaves some out. Clone size and V and J calls were adopted from that table, with D and trimming inferred from the DNA. Of 380,000 or so clones in the sample, approximately 90% were seen once. Recruitment covered about 25 US areas and drew participants whose ages spanned roughly 18 to 100 years. Cohort allocation depended upon clinical history that participants reported.

The sample was PBMCs or T cells enriched from blood (not recorded which). The gene calls are TRBV3-1 (or the pseudogene TRBV3-2) and TRBJ2-7, with 8 bases that match TRBD1. The receptor's source is a woman aged 30 to 39 with acute COVID-19. CDR3 protein: CASSQTGGYEQYF. The CDR3 DNA reads TGTGCCAGCAGCCAAACAGGGGGCTACGAGCAGTACTTC.